A single sample is the source of the 3 T cell receptor beta chains below, sequenced in a study of blood T cell repertoires in COVID-19. TCRdb's table, derived via immunoSEQ multiplex PCR, lists solely in-frame clones and lacks some. The sample yields 250,000 to 300,000 clones, about 68% seen once. The specimen sequenced was peripheral blood. These receptors originate from a woman older than 75 with acute or convalescent COVID-19.

The chain couples TRBV5-1 to TRBJ1-1; 8 nucleotides agree with TRBD1. Losses at the gene ends were 3 bases for V and 5 bases for J; bases not matched to a gene: 3. The germline CDR1 and CDR2 sequences are SGHRS and YFSETQ. This CDR3 is 13 amino acids long. CDR3 in DNA: TGCGCCAGCAGCTCCAGGGGGCTGACTGAAGCTTTCTTT. Translated: CASSSRGLTEAFF.

This chain uses TRBV3-1 (or the pseudogene TRBV3-2) with TRBJ2-3; TRBD2 aligns across 7 bases. This CDR3 contains 16 residues. Germline V gene data show CDR1 as LGHDT and CDR2 as YNNKEL (reference sequence). Unmatched junction bases numbered 11, after V lost 4 bases and J lost 4 bases. The CDR3 bases are TGTGCCAGCAGCCGTGCCGTGTGGGGGGGATCAGATACGCAGTATTTT. It specifies CASSRAVWGGSDTQYF.

The J gene is TRBJ2-1, the V gene TRBV7-9; 7 nucleotides match TRBD2. V dropped 0 bases and J dropped 6; count of bases not matched to a gene: 5. CDR3 size: 15 residues. The germline gives CDR1 SEHNR, CDR2 FQNEAQ (reference sequence). CDR3 DNA sequence: TGTGCCAGCAGCTTAGCGGGGGGGTTTAGCAATGAGCAGTTCTTC. Amino acid sequence: CASSLAGGFSNEQFF.